Listed here are 20 T cell receptor beta chains from one sample, sequenced in a study of PD-1 blockade in classical Hodgkin lymphoma. Every patient relapsed after autologous stem cell transplantation, and brentuximab vedotin exposure varied. Profiling relied on immunoSEQ multiplex PCR, and the TCRdb table lists in-frame clones only, not all of them. The table includes roughly 25,000 clones, over 60% detected once. The source was peripheral blood mononuclear cells (PBMCs), collected before the second cycle of nivolumab. The source of these receptors is a human donor with classical Hodgkin lymphoma.

The V gene is TRBV5-5, the J gene TRBJ2-5; D is perhaps TRBD1 (6 bases). CDR3 size: 15 residues. Per the germline V gene, CDR1 is SGHKS and CDR2 is YYEKEE (reference sequence). V was clipped by 4 bases and J by 5 bases, with 18 bases between them. The chain's CDR3 is CASSPETGSYETQYF. CDR3 in DNA: TGTGCCAGCAGCCCAGAAACAGGGAGTTATGAGACCCAGTACTTC.

This clone has more than one count but fewer than ten. The V gene is TRBV28, the J gene TRBJ2-1; maybe TRBD1 (6 bases). Between the trimmed V and J ends, which lost 6 bases and 5 bases, there was a span of 11 bases. The CDR3 is made up of 13 amino acids. Germline loops: CDR1 MDHEN, CDR2 SYDVKM. CDR3 protein: CASRQTGNNEQFF. The CDR3 DNA sequence: TGTGCCAGCAGGCAAACAGGGAACAATGAGCAGTTCTTC.

The chain has TRBV7-9 and TRBJ2-4; D perhaps matches TRBD2 (5 bases). This CDR3 has 15 residues. Germline V lookup: CDR1 SEHNR, CDR2 FQNEAQ (reference sequence). Trimming shortened V by 3 bases and J by 1 base, and 10 bases separated the two germline ends. The CDR3 here is CASSLREGAKNIQYF. For the CDR3, the DNA is TGTGCCAGCAGCTTGAGGGAAGGGGCCAAAAACATTCAGTACTTC.

This chain uses TRBV9 with TRBJ2-1; 14 bases match TRBD2. After removal of 4 bases from V and 8 bases from J, the junction contained 5 bases not matched to a gene. The germline CDR1 and CDR2 sequences are SGDLS and YYNGEE. There are 15 residues in the CDR3. The CDR3 region is CASSQGTSGSDEQFF. Here the CDR3 DNA reads TGTGCCAGCAGCCAAGGGACTAGCGGGAGCGATGAGCAGTTCTTC.

The V and J genes are TRBV29-1 and TRBJ2-7, with D perhaps matching TRBD1 (5 bases). CDR3 size: 12 residues. CDR1 and CDR2 (germline): SQVTM, ANQGSEA. The V gene lost 2 bases and the J gene lost 5 bases, with 10 bases spanning the gap. The chain's CDR3 is CSVERGTNEQYF. The CDR3 DNA reads as TGCAGCGTTGAAAGGGGTACCAACGAGCAGTACTTC.

The chain carries TRBV6-5 and TRBJ1-1; D is undetermined. The CDR3 is 14 residues long. Looked up from germline, CDR1 is MNHEY and CDR2 is SVGAGI. V lost 0 bases and J lost 11, with 16 bases in between. The CDR3 here is CASSYSLEYLYAFF. Here the CDR3 DNA reads TGTGCCAGCAGTTACTCGTTGGAGTATCTGTATGCTTTCTTT.

This clone came up a few times. The CDR3 coding sequence is TGCGCCAGCAGCCAAGGGGCGGGCTCTAATCAGCCCCAGCATTTT. It encodes CASSQGAGSNQPQHF. The chain joins TRBV4-3 to TRBJ1-5, with unresolved D. Trimming stripped 1 base from V and 4 bases from J, with 11 bases between. Germline V CDR1 and CDR2: LGHNA, YSLEER. The CDR3 runs 15 residues.

The chain joins TRBV5-4 to TRBJ1-5; 10 nucleotides align to TRBD1. This CDR3 spans 15 amino acids. The V gene end was trimmed by 0 bases and the J gene end by 8 bases; junction bases not matched to a gene: 5. Germline V CDR1 and CDR2: SGHNT, YYREEE (reference sequence). The CDR3 protein is CASSLDGTGAEPQHF. CDR3 coding DNA: TGTGCCAGCAGCTTGGACGGGACAGGGGCCGAGCCCCAGCATTTT.

The CDR3 loop is CALSKWGLGYTF. The DNA of the CDR3 is TGTGCCCTATCAAAGTGGGGGCTCGGCTACACCTTC. This chain uses TRBV28 with TRBJ1-2, with D maybe TRBD1 (6 bases). Trimming stripped 11 bases from V and 8 bases from J, with 18 bases between. From germline, CDR1 is MDHEN and CDR2 SYDVKM. The CDR3 sequence is 12 residues long.

V and J are TRBV27 and TRBJ2-2, with a possible D match to TRBD2 (7 bases). CDR1 is MNHEY, CDR2 SMNVEV, per germline (reference sequence). Trimming removed 5 bases at V and 0 bases at J, with 16 bases between. The CDR3 covers 17 residues. The CDR3 DNA sequence: TGTGCCAGCAGTCGGGGGGCTCTTTTATCGAACACCGGGGAGCTGTTTTTT. The encoded protein is CASSRGALLSNTGELFF.

In DNA form, the CDR3 reads TGCAGCGTTGCAGGGACCGGGGAGCTGTTTTTT. Amino acids: CSVAGTGELFF. The rearrangement links TRBV29-1 to TRBJ2-2; D is possibly TRBD1 (5 bases). V shed 4 bases and J shed 5 bases, with 5 bases lying between them. Per the germline V gene, CDR1 is SQVTM and CDR2 is ANQGSEA. The CDR3 consists of 11 residues.

By share of the sample, this clone is medium-sized. The chain recombines TRBV30 with TRBJ1-1; no firm D call. V was trimmed by 3 bases and J by 6 bases, leaving 14 bases between them. The CDR3 is made up of 13 amino acids. The germline V gene has CDR1 GTSNPN and CDR2 SVGIG (reference sequence). The CDR3 loop is CAWRYGPISEAFF. As DNA, the CDR3 is TGTGCCTGGAGGTACGGACCGATTTCTGAAGCTTTCTTT.

The genes are TRBV28 and TRBJ1-5; D possibly corresponds to TRBD1 (6 bases). The CDR3 runs to 15 residues. V was trimmed by 7 bases and J by 2 bases, leaving 15 bases between them. Germline lookup yields CDR1 MDHEN and CDR2 SYDVKM. CDR3 DNA sequence: TGTGCCAGCACCGCCGGGGGGCTTGGCAATCAGCCCCAGCATTTT. Its translation is CASTAGGLGNQPQHF.

This chain joins TRBV5-6 and TRBJ1-2, with TRBD1 as a possible D gene (5 bases). Trimming stripped 4 bases from V and 4 bases from J, with 17 bases between. Germline-derived CDR1 and CDR2 are SGHDT and YYEEEE. The CDR3 has 15 amino acids. CDR3 sequence (DNA): TGTGCCAGCAGCCCCGGGGGTGGGGAGACCTATGGCTACACCTTC. This encodes CASSPGGGETYGYTF.

V is TRBV6-5 and J is TRBJ1-1, with 7 bases identical to TRBD1. The germline V gene encodes CDR1 MNHEY and CDR2 SVGAGI. There are 13 residues in the CDR3. V lost 6 bases to trimming and J lost 4 bases; unmatched junction nucleotides: 5. The CDR3 region has the DNA TGTGCCAGCAGCTTCCAGGGGGGCACTGAAGCTTTCTTT. It translates to CASSFQGGTEAFF.

This chain connects TRBV7-9 to TRBJ1-2, with D tentatively TRBD1 (6 bases). The CDR3 length is 14 residues. Germline CDR1 reads SEHNR; CDR2 reads FQNEAQ (reference sequence). Trimming took 6 bases from V and 3 from J, leaving 14 bases between them. DNA of the CDR3: TGTGCCAGCAGAGGGGACAAGAGCTACTATGGCTACACCTTC. This gives the protein CASRGDKSYYGYTF.

The chain employs TRBV5-6 and TRBJ2-2; D could derive from TRBD1 or TRBD2 (5 bases each). Germline-derived CDR1 and CDR2 are SGHDT and YYEEEE. This CDR3 has 16 residues. Trimming left V 1 base short and J 0 bases short, with 10 bases between. This CDR3 is CASSLWGRANTGELFF. The CDR3 DNA follows: TGTGCCAGCAGCTTGTGGGGGAGAGCGAACACCGGGGAGCTGTTTTTT. The variable domain in full, with the rest retrieved from reference TRBV5-6 and TRBJ2-2, is DAGVTQSPTHLIKTRGQQVTLRCSPKSGHDTVSWYQQALGQGPQFIFQYYEEEERQRGNFPDRFSGHQFPNYSSELNVNALLLGDSALYLCASSLWGRANTGELFFGEGSRLTVL.

V is TRBV28 and J is TRBJ2-7, with TRBD1 matching over 9 bases. CDR3 length: 15 residues. V lost 2 bases and J lost 4; bases outside the gene matches: 6. Germline loops: CDR1 MDHEN, CDR2 SYDVKM. CDR3 loop: CASSLPGQGWYEQYF. CDR3 nucleotide sequence: TGTGCCAGCAGTTTACCTGGACAGGGGTGGTACGAGCAGTACTTC.

The chain combines TRBV27 with TRBJ1-4; possible D gene TRBD1, 6 bases. V was shortened by 3 bases and J by 3 bases, with 17 bases between the two germline ends. CDR1 is MNHEY and CDR2 is SMNVEV in the germline V gene (reference sequence). The CDR3 is made up of 17 amino acids. Written as DNA, the CDR3 is TGTGCCAGCAGTTTTCGGGGGCAACGGATTGCTAATGAAAAACTGTTTTTT. This codes for CASSFRGQRIANEKLFF.

The genes are TRBV15 and TRBJ2-4; TRBD2 matches at 11 bases. CDR3 size: 19 residues. The V gene end was trimmed by 0 bases and the J gene end by 0 bases; junction bases not matched to a gene: 7. The germline gives CDR1 LNHNV, CDR2 YYDKDF (reference sequence). CDR3 loop: CATSRDELGLAVAKNIQYF. In nucleotides, the CDR3 is TGTGCCACCAGCAGAGATGAACTGGGACTAGCGGTAGCCAAAAACATTCAGTACTTC.